The TCR beta chain described here comes from a study of blood T cells in healthy people across ages. Researchers isolated at least 6 million PBMCs per sample. Germline CDR1 and CDR2: SEHNR and FQNEAQ (reference sequence). Trimming at V came to 7 bases and at J to 4 bases, leaving 12 bases not matched to a gene. CDR3 length: 16 residues. Concerning this clonotype: The antigen is undetermined.

Study-level findings and limits: Long-lived donors had more naive CD4+ cells and higher diversity than aged donors.

Alongside a J-beta primer mix, a sample-barcoded 5' primer served in a second PCR lasting about 7 to 12 cycles. Paired-end reads containing CDR3 totaled no fewer than 3 million for each sample. TCRdb independently ran MiXCR on the 5' RACE reads; one entry per CDR3 protein. The sample has 1 million or so distinct CDR3 sequences, 40% to 55% seen once; the top ten hold around 18%. The J gene is TRBJ2-3, the V gene TRBV7-9, with 9 positions matching TRBD1. Material: blood. This receptor was taken from a woman in her sixties in good health. The CDR3 DNA sequence: TGTGCCAGCATCCCTCCGGGACAGGGTCGCGCAGATACGCAGTATTTT. Encoded protein: CASIPPGQGRADTQYF.